One sample yielded the 25 T cell receptor beta chains listed below, sequenced in a study of yellow fever vaccine responses in identical twins. TCRdb passed the RT-PCR reads through MiXCR, listing each CDR3 protein once. This table holds 30,000 to 40,000 distinct CDR3 sequences, less than 70% found once. The specimen comprised T cells from blood (PBMCs), unsorted or a sorted subset (not recorded which), sampled before or after yellow fever vaccination (not recorded which). These receptor sequences come from a woman between 18 and 30 years old who received the yellow fever vaccine.

This clonotype was counted a single time. V usage is TRBV12-3 or TRBV12-4 and J usage is TRBJ1-2, with 11 bases aligning to TRBD1. After removal of 6 bases from V and 4 bases from J, the junction contained 1 base not matched to a gene. This CDR3 contains 13 residues. The CDR3 nucleotides are TGTGCCAGCAGCGGGACAGGGGGCTATGGCTACACCTTC. It codes for CASSGTGGYGYTF.

This clonotype has only a few counts. This sequence joins TRBV2 and TRBJ1-5; 7 bases agree with TRBD1. Per the germline V gene, CDR1 is SNHLY and CDR2 is FYNNEI. The CDR3 totals 14 residues. The V and J ends lost 5 bases and 2 bases, in that order; junction bases with no gene match: 3. CDR3 nucleotide sequence: TGTGCCAGCAGTCCCGGGACAGGCAATCAGCCCCAGCATTTT. It yields the protein CASSPGTGNQPQHF.

This clonotype appeared once. The V and J genes are TRBV10-3 and TRBJ2-1; 8 bases line up with TRBD2. This CDR3 contains 18 residues. Trimming took 3 bases from V and 8 from J; bases not matched to a gene: 18. CDR1 is ENHRY, CDR2 SYGVKD, per germline. The CDR3 is CAISDRGGGLLVRDEQFF. The CDR3 DNA sequence: TGTGCCATCAGTGATCGGGGGGGCGGTTTGCTTGTCCGCGATGAGCAGTTCTTC.

This chain uses TRBV5-6 with TRBJ2-1; the match to TRBD2 covers 8 bases. Germline-derived CDR1 and CDR2 are SGHDT and YYEEEE. This CDR3 comprises 16 residues. V lost 0 bases, J lost 2 bases, and 4 bases stayed unmatched. CDR3 residues: CASSLDSGTPYNEQFF. CDR3 nucleotide sequence: TGTGCCAGCAGCTTGGATAGCGGGACTCCCTACAATGAGCAGTTCTTC.

This rearrangement joins TRBV13 to TRBJ2-4; TRBD1 or TRBD2 may be the D gene (6 bases each). Trimming took off 6 bases at V and 2 bases at J, with 11 bases between the two ends. CDR1 and CDR2 (germline): PRHDT, FYEKMQ (reference sequence). The CDR3 runs to 14 residues. CDR3 residues: CASRKGGSKNIQYF. In nucleotides, the CDR3 is TGTGCCAGCAGAAAGGGGGGTTCCAAAAACATTCAGTACTTC.

The V call is TRBV12-3 or TRBV12-4, the J call TRBJ2-5; the match to TRBD2 covers 13 bases. The CDR3 runs 14 residues. The ends lost 5 bases at V and 5 bases at J; junction bases unmatched: 2. CDR3 sequence (DNA): TGTGCCAGCAGTCCGGGACTAGCGGGGGAGACCCAGTACTTC. This gives the protein CASSPGLAGETQYF.

The rearrangement uses TRBV3-1 and TRBJ2-5; TRBD2 matches at 7 bases. In germline, CDR1 is LGHDT, CDR2 YNNKEL (reference sequence). The V and J ends lost 5 bases and 5 bases, in that order; junction bases with no gene match: 11. The CDR3 loop spans 15 amino acids. CDR3 DNA: TGTGCCAGCAGCAAGAGCGGGGCCAGCGGGGAGACCCAGTACTTC. Translated, it gives CASSKSGASGETQYF.

This clonotype was seen more than once but under ten times. The chain combines TRBV18 with TRBJ1-5, with 7 nucleotides matching TRBD1. V shed 3 bases and J 0 bases; nucleotides not matched to a gene: 5. The CDR3 loop spans 16 amino acids. Per germline, CDR1 KGHSH and CDR2 LQKENI. The CDR3 DNA is TGTGCCAGCTCACCGAAGGGACAGAATAGCAATCAGCCCCAGCATTTT. Translated, it gives CASSPKGQNSNQPQHF. The variable domain in full, completed from reference TRBV18 and TRBJ1-5, reads NAGVMQNPRHLVRRRGQEARLRCSPMKGHSHVYWYRQLPEEGLKFMVYLQKENIIDESGMPKERFSAEFPKEGPSILRIQQVVRGDSAAYFCASSPKGQNSNQPQHFGDGTRLSIL.

The chain joins TRBV29-1 to TRBJ2-6; D is perhaps TRBD1 (6 bases). The germline CDR1 and CDR2 sequences are SQVTM and ANQGSEA. Trimming removed 6 bases from V and 12 bases from J, with 12 bases in between. The CDR3 has 11 residues. The CDR3 DNA follows: TGCAGCGTAGGGGGTTCGGGCGTCCTGACTTTC. Translation gives CSVGGSGVLTF.

The J gene is TRBJ1-1, the V gene TRBV20-1, with D unclear. This CDR3 has 12 residues. The V gene's germline CDR1 is DFQATT and CDR2 SNEGSKA (reference sequence). V lost 7 bases, J lost 5 bases, and 14 bases lay in between. CDR3 nucleotides: TGCAGTGGAAAGACTTACGGGACTGAAGCTTTCTTT. Its protein is CSGKTYGTEAFF.

V usage is TRBV12-3 or TRBV12-4 and J usage is TRBJ1-2; 7 nucleotides match TRBD1. The CDR3 has 14 amino acids. V shed 3 bases and J 5 bases; nucleotides not matched to a gene: 6. CDR3 coding DNA: TGTGCCAGCAGTTTGGGACAGACGATATATGGCTACACCTTC. Residues: CASSLGQTIYGYTF.

The J gene is TRBJ2-1, the V gene TRBV12-3 or TRBV12-4, with D tentatively TRBD2 (5 bases). V was cut by 1 base and J by 8 bases, with 15 bases left in between. The CDR3 extends over 15 amino acids. The chain's CDR3 is CASSLVGGSGYEQFF. The CDR3 DNA follows: TGTGCCAGCAGTTTAGTTGGCGGGTCCGGTTATGAGCAGTTCTTC.

V gene TRBV4-1 combines with J gene TRBJ1-1; 10 bases map to TRBD1. The CDR3 sequence is 15 residues long. In germline, CDR1 is MGHRA, CDR2 YSYEKL. Trimming cost V 3 bases and J 5 bases; bases outside gene matches: 6. CDR3 region: CASSHPGQGITEAFF. The CDR3 DNA sequence: TGCGCCAGCAGCCACCCGGGACAGGGGATAACTGAAGCTTTCTTT.

The rearrangement joins TRBV11-3 to TRBJ2-2; D is uncertain. Germline V CDR1 and CDR2: SGHNT, YENEEA. The ends were cut back, 1 base at V and 3 bases at J, with 15 bases in the middle. The CDR3 runs to 17 residues. CDR3 nucleotides: TGTGCCAGCAGCTTAGGATGGGGTCAGGCATACACCGGGGAGCTGTTTTTT. Translation gives CASSLGWGQAYTGELFF.

This clonotype has only a few counts. The chain couples TRBV4-2 to TRBJ2-3, with D maybe TRBD2 (8 bases). Between the trimmed V and J ends, which lost 0 bases and 1 base, there was a span of 14 bases. The V gene's germline CDR1 is LGHNA and CDR2 YNFKEQ. The CDR3 consists of 17 residues. Here the CDR3 DNA reads TGTGCCAGCAGCCAAGATCCGGGAGGGGGCGGCACAGATACGCAGTATTTT. Its translation: CASSQDPGGGGTDTQYF.

In nucleotides, the CDR3 is TGCGCCAGCAGCGACGACAGGAGGAACTATGGCTACACCTTC. This codes for CASSDDRRNYGYTF. This rearrangement joins TRBV4-1 to TRBJ1-2, with D tentatively TRBD1 (6 bases). CDR1 and CDR2 from the germline V gene are MGHRA and YSYEKL. Trimming took 5 bases from V and 2 from J, leaving 12 bases between them. This CDR3 has 14 amino acids.

This clonotype was detected only a few times. In nucleotides, the CDR3 is TGTGCCAGCAGCTCCCTAGGAGATACGCAGTATTTT. Translated: CASSSLGDTQYF. This chain links TRBV13 with TRBJ2-3; D not resolved. Trimming removed 4 bases at V and 5 bases at J, with 7 bases between. The CDR3 runs 12 residues. CDR1 is PRHDT, CDR2 FYEKMQ, per germline (reference sequence).

The V call is TRBV5-1, the J call TRBJ2-5, with 13 bases lining up with TRBD2. The CDR3 contains 16 residues. Looked up from germline, CDR1 is SGHRS and CDR2 is YFSETQ. The V and J ends lost 3 bases and 2 bases, in that order; junction bases with no gene match: 4. CDR3 in DNA: TGCGCCAGCAGCTCTGGACTAGCGGGGGATCAAGAGACCCAGTACTTC. Its protein is CASSSGLAGDQETQYF.

This clonotype was seen a handful of times. V is TRBV7-6 and J is TRBJ1-3, with 11 nucleotides matching TRBD1. The CDR3 totals 17 residues. The V gene's germline CDR1 is SGHVS and CDR2 FNYEAQ. V dropped 5 bases and J dropped 2; count of bases not matched to a gene: 8. The CDR3 protein is CASSTWTGGRTGNTIYF. The DNA for the CDR3 is TGTGCCAGCAGCACCTGGACAGGGGGCAGGACTGGAAACACCATATATTTT.

The chain joins TRBV29-1 to TRBJ2-1; D tentatively fits TRBD1 or TRBD2 (6 bases each). The V gene lost 5 bases and the J gene lost 9 bases, with 20 bases spanning the gap. This CDR3 comprises 14 residues. Per the germline V gene, CDR1 is SQVTM and CDR2 is ANQGSEA. The CDR3 region is CSVLSLIGGSEQFF. Written as DNA, the CDR3 is TGCAGCGTTCTATCTCTAATAGGGGGGAGTGAGCAGTTCTTC.

The rearrangement uses TRBV5-1 and TRBJ2-1; D uncertain. V was pared by 0 bases and J by 8 bases, with 15 bases between. This CDR3 has 15 amino acids. CDR1 SGHRS and CDR2 YFSETQ come from the germline V gene. CDR3 sequence: CASSLATALGHEQFF. The DNA of the CDR3 is TGCGCCAGCAGCTTGGCAACAGCCTTGGGCCATGAGCAGTTCTTC.

The table lists this clonotype with a few counts. The J gene is TRBJ1-1, the V gene TRBV6-5, with D perhaps matching TRBD1 (6 bases). Trimming shortened V by 3 bases and J by 1 base, and 15 bases separated the two germline ends. Germline V lookup: CDR1 MNHEY, CDR2 SVGAGI. The length of the CDR3 is 16 residues. CDR3 residues: CASSYSRGLGNTEAFF. In nucleotides, the CDR3 is TGTGCCAGCAGTTATAGTCGGGGGCTAGGGAACACTGAAGCTTTCTTT.

This clonotype was counted only a few times. The rearrangement joins TRBV29-1 to TRBJ1-1; a possible D gene is TRBD1 (5 bases). Germline V gives CDR1 SQVTM, CDR2 ANQGSEA. This CDR3 region has 11 residues. The V end lost 6 bases, the J end lost 5 bases, and 10 bases lay between the germline ends. The CDR3: CSVGGGTEAFF. The DNA of the CDR3 is TGCAGCGTCGGGGGGGGGACTGAAGCTTTCTTT.

The V and J genes are TRBV29-1 and TRBJ1-1; TRBD1 agrees at 8 bases. CDR1 and CDR2 from the germline V gene are SQVTM and ANQGSEA. This CDR3 has 12 amino acids. The ends lost 7 bases at V and 1 base at J; junction bases unmatched: 2. CDR3 protein: CSDGQGNTEAFF. As DNA, the CDR3 is TGCAGCGACGGACAGGGGAACACTGAAGCTTTCTTT.

The chain carries TRBV12-3 or TRBV12-4 and TRBJ2-3; D is unclear. The CDR3 extends over 13 amino acids. Trimming stripped 3 bases from V and 2 bases from J, with 6 bases between. The DNA of the CDR3 is TGTGCCAGCAGTTTCGCGTTCACAGATACGCAGTATTTT. As protein: CASSFAFTDTQYF.